This T cell receptor beta chain was identified in a study of identical twins. This clonotype showed up just a few times. The V gene lost 2 bases and the J gene lost 4 bases, with 11 bases spanning the gap. CDR3 length: 14 amino acids. Germline V lookup: CDR1 SGHTA, CDR2 FQGNSA. A universal primer binding site was introduced by template switching. The final cDNA contained unique molecular identifiers. Each CDR3 protein gets one entry after TCRdb re-called the 5' RACE reads with MiXCR. The sample yields 1.5 million to 2 million distinct CDR3 sequences, less than 40% seen once. The chain joins TRBV7-2 to TRBJ1-2; D is undetermined. Source material: cord blood. This TCR was recovered from a newborn girl in good health. The CDR3 loop is CASSLSSDRYGYTF. CDR3 nucleotide sequence: TGTGCCAGCAGCTTATCTTCGGATCGCTATGGCTACACCTTC. The variable domain in full, completed from reference TRBV7-2 and TRBJ1-2, reads GAGVSQSPSNKVTEKGKDVELRCDPISGHTALYWYRQSLGQGLEFLIYFQGNSAPDKSGLPSDRFSAERTGGSVSTLTIQRTQQEDSAVYLCASSLSSDRYGYTFGSGTRLTVV.